The rows below give T cell receptor beta chains drawn from one sample of a study of blood T cell repertoires in COVID-19. TCRdb keeps only in-frame clones here, not all; method: immunoSEQ multiplex PCR. The sample lists roughly 140,000 clones, 84% occurring once. Sequenced: PBMCs or T cells enriched from blood (not recorded which). The source of these receptors is a woman in her forties or fifties who had been exposed to COVID-19. Each CDR3 is given with its conserved first and last residue. The order of the fields is D gene, V gene, J gene, clone size, CDR3 DNA, CDR3 protein. The D gene is left open where the match is weak. Where a row states a size, it is once, few, many or the class of an expanded clone; other rows omit it.

TRBD2	TRBV19	TRBJ2-3	-	TGTGCCAGTGATGTTAGCGGGAGGAGCACAGATACGCAGTATTTT	CASDVSGRSTDTQYF
-	TRBV6-6	TRBJ2-7	-	TGTGCCAGCAGTTACTCCAGCCCTAGCTACGAGCAGTACTTC	CASSYSSPSYEQYF
-	TRBV12-3/TRBV12-4	TRBJ2-5	-	TGTGCCAGCAGTTTAGGAGGTCGAGGGACCCAGTACTTC	CASSLGGRGTQYF
-	TRBV12-3/TRBV12-4	TRBJ1-1	-	TGTGCCAGCAGTTTAAACAGGGCCTATGAAGCTTTCTTT	CASSLNRAYEAFF
TRBD2	TRBV6-5	TRBJ2-7	-	TGTGCCAGCAGTTTCGGGGTGGGAGGGAGTCCTTACGAGCAGTACTTC	CASSFGVGGSPYEQYF
-	TRBV30	TRBJ1-4	-	TGTGCCTGGGGCCGCGGCGGGGGAACGGGTGAAAAACTGTTTTTT	CAWGRGGGTGEKLFF
-	TRBV6-5	TRBJ1-2	-	TGTGCCGCGGGGGGGAAGCGAGATGGCTACACCTTC	CAAGGKRDGYTF
-	TRBV9	TRBJ1-1	once	TGTGCCAGCAGCGTAAAAGGGGGGAACACTGAAGCTTTCTTT	CASSVKGGNTEAFF
TRBD1	TRBV30	TRBJ1-1	few	TGTGCCTGGAGTCCCGTCCCAGGACAGGTGAACACTGAAGCTTTCTTT	CAWSPVPGQVNTEAFF
-	TRBV9	TRBJ2-7	-	TGTGCCAGCAGCGTAGAAACTGGGGGGTACGAGCAGTACTTC	CASSVETGGYEQYF
-	TRBV12-3/TRBV12-4	TRBJ1-1	-	TGTGCCAGCAGTTCAGGGGACACTGAAGCTTTCTTT	CASSSGDTEAFF
TRBD2	TRBV3-1/TRBV3-2	TRBJ2-4	-	TGTGCCAGCAGCCAGACTAGCGGGAGAGGAAACATTCAGTACTTC	CASSQTSGRGNIQYF
-	TRBV19	TRBJ2-1	-	TGTGCCAGTAGAAACATAGCCTCATACAATGAGCAGTTCTTC	CASRNIASYNEQFF
TRBD2	TRBV6-5	TRBJ2-7	-	TGTGCCAGCACCCCCCGGGGTAGCGGGAACGACGAGCAGTACTTC	CASTPRGSGNDEQYF
-	TRBV11-2	TRBJ1-1	few	TGTGCCAGCAGCTTAGTGGGAGTTGGAGCCATAAAAAGTGAAGCTTTCTTT	CASSLVGVGAIKSEAFF
TRBD2	TRBV7-9	TRBJ2-3	-	TGTGCCAGCAGCCTCGGAGCGGGAGGGTCGGCAGATACGCAGTATTTT	CASSLGAGGSADTQYF